This passage covers 9 T cell receptor beta chains from one sample sequenced in a study of shared clonotypes between healthy human individuals. Here immunoSEQ multiplex PCR was the method, and the copy in TCRdb shows in-frame clones only, minus some. The sample has millions of clones; roughly 96% are singletons. The sample consisted of naive CD4+ T cells sorted from blood. Sample subset: CD45RA+ positively selected. The receptors stem from a man aged 18 to 30 in good health.

V is TRBV5-1 and J is TRBJ2-5; TRBD2 is a possible D gene (5 bases). The ends were cut back, 0 bases at V and 9 bases at J, with 15 bases in the middle. Germline V gene data show CDR1 as SGHRS and CDR2 as YFSETQ. CDR3 length: 14 residues. This chain's CDR3 is CASSLVGLDAAQYF. The CDR3, as DNA: TGCGCCAGCAGCTTGGTAGGACTCGACGCGGCCCAGTACTTC.

A few counts support this clone. The sample has other DNA sequences that encode this CDR3 too. The rearrangement uses TRBV10-3 and TRBJ1-2, with TRBD1 matching 7 bases. The CDR3 contains 11 residues. The germline CDR1 and CDR2 sequences are ENHRY and SYGVKD. The J segment lost 5 bases and the V segment lost 9 bases, leaving 3 bases of the junction unmatched. CDR3 sequence reads: CAISGGYGYTF. Written as DNA, the CDR3 is TGTGCCATTTCAGGGGGGTATGGCTACACCTTC.

The chain has TRBV27 and TRBJ2-3; the match to TRBD1 covers 8 bases. V was pared by 4 bases and J by 1 base, with 4 bases of the junction left unmatched. CDR1 MNHEY and CDR2 SMNVEV come from the germline V gene (reference sequence). This CDR3 is 15 amino acids long. CDR3 protein: CASSSGQARTDTQYF. As DNA, the CDR3 is TGTGCCAGCAGTTCGGGACAGGCCCGCACAGATACGCAGTATTTT.

The chain's CDR3 is CASSQRVAANTGELFF. The CDR3 DNA is TGCGCCAGCAGTCAACGAGTAGCGGCGAACACCGGGGAGCTGTTTTTT. The chain is built from TRBV5-1 and TRBJ2-2, with D possibly TRBD2 on 6 matching bases. CDR3 length: 16 residues. Deletions cut 5 bases from V and 0 bases from J, with 14 bases between. Germline V gives CDR1 SGHRS, CDR2 YFSETQ. Full variable domain (remainder filled in from reference TRBV5-1 and TRBJ2-2): KAGVTQTPRYLIKTRGQQVTLSCSPISGHRSVSWYQQTPGQGLQFLFEYFSETQRNKGNFPGRFSGRQFSNSRSEMNVSTLELGDSALYLCASSQRVAANTGELFFGEGSRLTVL.

The chain joins TRBV6-6 to TRBJ1-2; maybe TRBD1 (5 bases). The CDR3 length is 15 residues. In germline, CDR1 is MNHNY, CDR2 SVGAGI (reference sequence). V shed 10 bases and J shed 4 bases, with 22 bases lying between them. The CDR3 sequence: CATRTGQGSGYGYTF. In DNA form, the CDR3 reads TGTGCCACCCGGACGGGGCAGGGTTCTGGCTATGGCTACACCTTC.

The rearrangement uses TRBV5-6 and TRBJ2-7, with 11 nucleotides matching TRBD1. Germline trimming cut 4 bases from V and 4 bases from J; bases unmatched to any gene: 13. Germline values: CDR1 SGHDT, CDR2 YYEEEE. This CDR3 has 17 amino acids. CDR3 in amino acids: CASSPGTGGRVAYEQYF. The CDR3 DNA reads as TGTGCCAGCAGCCCCGGGACAGGGGGGCGCGTGGCGTACGAGCAGTACTTC.

V and J are TRBV11-3 and TRBJ2-5, with TRBD2 matching 13 bases. In germline, CDR1 is SGHNT, CDR2 YENEEA. The CDR3 has 17 residues. V was clipped by 5 bases and J by 4 bases; unmatched bases: 10. In DNA form, the CDR3 reads TGTGCCAGCAGCCCATCCCCGGGACTAGCGGGATCAGAGACCCAGTACTTC. Its translation is CASSPSPGLAGSETQYF.

The chain links TRBV25-1 to TRBJ2-7; 10 nucleotides line up with TRBD1. Germline V lookup: CDR1 MGHDK, CDR2 SYGVNS. This CDR3 contains 16 residues. J gave up 3 bases and V 3 bases, and 8 bases lay outside the gene matches. In DNA form, the CDR3 reads TGTGCCAGCAGTGATCATTCGGGACAGGGGCTCTACGAGCAGTACTTC. It translates to CASSDHSGQGLYEQYF.

The chain uses TRBV6-5 and TRBJ1-3; D uncertain. The CDR3 runs 11 residues. Germline lookup yields CDR1 MNHEY and CDR2 SVGAGI. With 6 bases removed from V and 8 bases from J, the gap between germline ends came to 8 bases. This CDR3 reads CASRSRDTIYF. CDR3 in DNA: TGTGCCAGCAGGTCTCGGGACACCATATATTTT.